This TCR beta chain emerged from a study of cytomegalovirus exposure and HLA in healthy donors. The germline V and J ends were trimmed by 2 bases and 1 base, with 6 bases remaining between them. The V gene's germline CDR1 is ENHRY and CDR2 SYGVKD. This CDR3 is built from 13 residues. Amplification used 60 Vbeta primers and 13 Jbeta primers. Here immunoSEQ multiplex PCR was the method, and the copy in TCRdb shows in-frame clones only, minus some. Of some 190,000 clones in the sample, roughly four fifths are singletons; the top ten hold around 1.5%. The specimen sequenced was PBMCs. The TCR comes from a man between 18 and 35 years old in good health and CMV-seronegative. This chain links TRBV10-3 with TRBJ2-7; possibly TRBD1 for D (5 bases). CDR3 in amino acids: CAISEGASYEQYF. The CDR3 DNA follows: TGTGCCATCAGTGAGGGGGCATCCTACGAGCAGTACTTC.